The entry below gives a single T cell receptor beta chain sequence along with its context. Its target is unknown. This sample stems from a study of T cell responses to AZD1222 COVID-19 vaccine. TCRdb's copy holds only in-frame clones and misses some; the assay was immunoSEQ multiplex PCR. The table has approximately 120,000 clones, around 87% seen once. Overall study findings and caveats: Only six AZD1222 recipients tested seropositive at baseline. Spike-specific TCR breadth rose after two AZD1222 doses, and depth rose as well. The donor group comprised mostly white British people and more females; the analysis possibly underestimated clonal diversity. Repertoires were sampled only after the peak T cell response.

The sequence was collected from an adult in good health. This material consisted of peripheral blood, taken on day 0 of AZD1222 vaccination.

CDR3 in amino acids: CASKEDPGDGYTF. The CDR3 DNA reads as TGTGCCAGCAAAGAGGATCCGGGGGATGGCTACACCTTC. The chain has TRBV9 and TRBJ1-2; possibly TRBD1 for D (5 bases). V dropped 6 bases and J dropped 6 bases, with 15 bases sitting between them. This CDR3 has 13 amino acids. Germline loops: CDR1 SGDLS, CDR2 YYNGEE.